This is a list of T cell receptor beta chains from one sample in a study of T cells after somatic rescue of genetic block. Here immunoSEQ multiplex PCR was the method, and the copy in TCRdb shows in-frame clones only, minus some. The table lists roughly 120,000 clones, about 93% of them singletons, with about 1.5% in the top ten. The specimen was peripheral blood mononuclear cells (PBMCs). These receptors were taken from a woman aged 18-29 years. The conserved cysteine and the conserved F or W are not part of the CDR3 here.

j_call v_call cdr3_aa
TRBJ1-5 TRBV15 ATSRERYQPQH
TRBJ1-4 TRBV18 ASSAPGQPNEKLF
TRBJ2-2 TRBV4-2 ASSQGQWGGELF
TRBJ2-7 TRBV28 ASSTTSGGISYEQY
TRBJ2-7 TRBV5-4 ASSLPPSGGAYEQY
TRBJ2-1 TRBV9 ASSVAGHNEQF
TRBJ1-6 TRBV7-9 ASSPKTGGGWSPLH
TRBJ1-3 TRBV19 ASRHTGSGFSGNTIY
TRBJ2-1 TRBV11-2 ASSLEAGPTNEQF
TRBJ1-5 TRBV30 AWSVQGNQPQH
TRBJ1-3 TRBV9 ASKGGNTIY
TRBJ1-1 TRBV7-2 ASSLAYEAF
TRBJ2-1 TRBV10-3 AISDGGRGQYEQF
TRBJ1-2 TRBV11-2 ASSLNPTVHENYGYT
TRBJ2-3 TRBV5-1 ASSSTGLAGTDTQY
TRBJ2-2 TRBV30 AWSPTGLTGELF
TRBJ1-4 TRBV9 ASSKEGATNEKLF
TRBJ2-3 TRBV6-4 ASSDSTSGGGTDTQY
TRBJ1-2 TRBV9 ASSGDRRSNYGYT
TRBJ1-2 TRBV6-5 ASSHHGGDYGYT
TRBJ1-1 TRBV7-6 ASSLSPGGTTEAF
TRBJ2-3 TRBV4-3 ASSQLEAGGGTDTQY
TRBJ2-1 TRBV4-1 ASSQADLISYNEQF
TRBJ1-1 TRBV5-1 ASSRDSMNTEAF
TRBJ1-5 TRBV5-6 ASSNTGNYQPQH
TRBJ1-1 TRBV7-2 ASSFRGVKNTEAF
TRBJ2-1 TRBV19 ASSLGIAGGRNEQF
TRBJ1-1 TRBV19 ASSIQGNTEAF
TRBJ2-5 TRBV5-1 ASSLEGLGQETQY
TRBJ1-1 TRBV15 ATSRDHQGLGTEAF
TRBJ2-4 TRBV4-1 ASSLGLAGKDIQY
TRBJ1-6 TRBV10-3 AISPGSSYNSPLH
TRBJ2-7 TRBV4-3 ASSQGLRGHYEQY
TRBJ1-5 TRBV11-2 ASSLGRVNQPQH
TRBJ2-7 TRBV7-6 ASSLATAGTIYEQY
TRBJ1-5 TRBV15 ATSGARGNQPQH
TRBJ2-2 TRBV4-2 ASSQGSSENTGELF
TRBJ2-1 TRBV12-5 ASSRGPSYNEQF
TRBJ1-2 TRBV5-4 ASSSDGVHYGYT
TRBJ2-3 TRBV9 ASSAGGRGLTDTQY
TRBJ2-2 TRBV4-3 ASSQDRSLTGELF
TRBJ1-2 TRBV27 ASRFRTGDGYT
TRBJ1-1 TRBV5-4 ASSSPIQGIIEAF
TRBJ1-5 TRBV4-2 ASSQIGEGNQPQH
TRBJ2-7 TRBV7-9 ASSLGTYEQY
TRBJ1-1 TRBV18 ASSGQENTEAF
TRBJ1-5 TRBV19 ASSLDGSNQPQH
TRBJ2-7 TRBV14 ASSQDRSGRAY
TRBJ1-3 TRBV6-5 ASSYGGQGARNTIY
TRBJ2-1 TRBV18 ASSPYTSGGYNEQF
TRBJ2-5 TRBV25-1 ASSEQLQETQY
TRBJ1-5 TRBV5-1 ASSPGTGVKPQH
TRBJ2-1 TRBV6-6 ASSRDSYNEQF
TRBJ1-3 TRBV5-4 ASSPGQGTAGNTIY
TRBJ1-3 TRBV30 AWSVSHFGNTIY
TRBJ2-5 TRBV7-2 ASSLAKQETQY
TRBJ2-5 TRBV6-5 ASRPLAGGQETQY
TRBJ1-1 TRBV4-1 ASRPLGRMNTEAF
TRBJ1-1 TRBV7-9 ASSLLFTEAF